These T cell receptor beta chains were read from a single sample in a study of shared clonotypes between healthy human individuals. Sequencing was performed with immunoSEQ multiplex PCR; in TCRdb, only in-frame clones are kept and a portion is missing. The data contain roughly 1,500,000 clones, 95% to 99% of them seen just once; the ten biggest clones take up roughly 0.4%. The sequenced material came from naive CD4+ T cells sorted from blood. Every receptor here comes from a man aged 25-40 years in good health. The CDR3 runs from the conserved cysteine through the conserved F or W. Each record gives: clone size, D gene, J gene, V gene, CDR3 protein, CDR3 DNA. A D gene is named only where the DNA matches it firmly. Rows give clone size only sometimes, using once, few, many, or a class for an expanded clone.

clone size: .; D gene: .; J gene: TRBJ2-5; V gene: TRBV4-3; CDR3 protein: CASSQDLRTGQETQYF; CDR3 DNA: TGCGCCAGCAGCCAAGATCTTAGAACAGGACAAGAGACCCAGTACTTC
clone size: .; D gene: .; J gene: TRBJ2-3; V gene: TRBV10-2; CDR3 protein: CASRQTRADTQYF; CDR3 DNA: TGCGCCAGCAGACAGACTCGTGCGGATACGCAGTATTTT
clone size: .; D gene: .; J gene: TRBJ2-3; V gene: TRBV18; CDR3 protein: CASSPPISDAQYF; CDR3 DNA: TGTGCCAGCTCACCACCAATTTCGGATGCGCAGTATTTT
clone size: once; D gene: .; J gene: TRBJ2-5; V gene: TRBV19; CDR3 protein: CASSIGGGIETQYF; CDR3 DNA: TGTGCCAGTAGTATCGGCGGAGGTATAGAGACCCAGTACTTC
clone size: once; D gene: TRBD1; J gene: TRBJ2-6; V gene: TRBV5-1; CDR3 protein: CASSAGTGSGANVLTF; CDR3 DNA: TGCGCCAGCAGCGCAGGGACAGGGTCCGGGGCCAACGTCCTGACTTTC
clone size: .; D gene: TRBD2; J gene: TRBJ2-1; V gene: TRBV7-9; CDR3 protein: CASSPLAGAYNEQFF; CDR3 DNA: TGTGCCAGCAGCCCCCTAGCGGGGGCCTACAATGAGCAGTTCTTC
clone size: .; D gene: .; J gene: TRBJ2-3; V gene: TRBV9; CDR3 protein: CASSVRLQADTQYF; CDR3 DNA: TGTGCCAGCAGCGTTAGACTGCAGGCAGATACGCAGTATTTT
clone size: .; D gene: .; J gene: TRBJ2-1; V gene: TRBV5-4; CDR3 protein: CASSGGLHRSYNEQFF; CDR3 DNA: TGTGCCAGCAGCGGGGGACTCCACCGATCCTACAATGAGCAGTTCTTC
clone size: .; D gene: .; J gene: TRBJ1-4; V gene: TRBV18; CDR3 protein: CASSPPGIGNEKLFF; CDR3 DNA: TGTGCCAGCTCACCACCGGGTATCGGTAACGAAAAACTGTTTTTT
clone size: .; D gene: TRBD2; J gene: TRBJ2-1; V gene: TRBV28; CDR3 protein: CASRNPSGRGNEQFF; CDR3 DNA: TGTGCCAGCAGGAATCCTAGCGGGAGGGGTAATGAGCAGTTCTTC
clone size: .; D gene: .; J gene: TRBJ1-1; V gene: TRBV29-1; CDR3 protein: CTCSRVGSNTEAFF; CDR3 DNA: TGCACCTGTTCACGGGTGGGGTCGAACACTGAAGCTTTCTTT
clone size: .; D gene: .; J gene: TRBJ1-1; V gene: TRBV7-3; CDR3 protein: CASSLRGDTEAFF; CDR3 DNA: TGTGCCAGCAGCTTAAGAGGGGACACTGAAGCTTTCTTT
clone size: .; D gene: TRBD1; J gene: TRBJ2-1; V gene: TRBV19; CDR3 protein: CASRHPGTGSNEQFF; CDR3 DNA: TGTGCCAGTAGACACCCCGGGACAGGGAGCAATGAGCAGTTCTTC
clone size: .; D gene: .; J gene: TRBJ2-1; V gene: TRBV19; CDR3 protein: CASRDLGRNEQFF; CDR3 DNA: TGTGCCAGTAGAGATCTGGGGCGAAATGAGCAGTTCTTC
clone size: .; D gene: .; J gene: TRBJ2-7; V gene: TRBV5-8; CDR3 protein: CASTLGAGPYEQYF; CDR3 DNA: TGTGCCAGCACCTTGGGTGCAGGGCCCTACGAGCAGTACTTC
clone size: .; D gene: .; J gene: TRBJ1-5; V gene: TRBV9; CDR3 protein: CASSATAGNQPQHF; CDR3 DNA: TGTGCCAGCAGCGCCACGGCAGGCAATCAGCCCCAGCATTTT
clone size: .; D gene: TRBD1; J gene: TRBJ1-5; V gene: TRBV7-2; CDR3 protein: CASSPSVGQWHQPQHF; CDR3 DNA: TGTGCCAGCAGCCCTAGTGTGGGACAGTGGCATCAGCCCCAGCATTTT
clone size: .; D gene: .; J gene: TRBJ1-1; V gene: TRBV14; CDR3 protein: CASGSGMNTEAFF; CDR3 DNA: TGTGCCAGCGGGAGCGGGATGAACACTGAAGCTTTCTTT
clone size: .; D gene: .; J gene: TRBJ2-1; V gene: TRBV5-1; CDR3 protein: CASRDHGVENEQFF; CDR3 DNA: TGCGCCAGCAGAGACCATGGTGTGGAGAATGAGCAGTTCTTC
clone size: .; D gene: TRBD1; J gene: TRBJ2-1; V gene: TRBV4-1; CDR3 protein: CASRDRSYNEQFF; CDR3 DNA: TGCGCCAGCAGGGACAGGTCGTACAATGAGCAGTTCTTC
clone size: .; D gene: .; J gene: TRBJ1-1; V gene: TRBV4-2; CDR3 protein: CASSLNPTGLNTEAFF; CDR3 DNA: TGTGCCAGCAGCCTTAATCCCACAGGGCTGAACACTGAAGCTTTCTTT
clone size: .; D gene: TRBD1; J gene: TRBJ2-3; V gene: TRBV2; CDR3 protein: CASKGQGADTQYF; CDR3 DNA: TGTGCCAGCAAGGGACAGGGGGCAGATACGCAGTATTTT
clone size: .; D gene: .; J gene: TRBJ2-7; V gene: TRBV14; CDR3 protein: CASSQEWGARRSEQYF; CDR3 DNA: TGTGCCAGCAGCCAAGAATGGGGGGCGCGTCGGTCTGAGCAGTACTTC
clone size: .; D gene: TRBD1; J gene: TRBJ2-3; V gene: TRBV14; CDR3 protein: CASSLRTGGFNTQYF; CDR3 DNA: TGTGCCAGCAGCCTGAGGACAGGGGGCTTTAATACGCAGTATTTT
clone size: .; D gene: .; J gene: TRBJ2-4; V gene: TRBV29-1; CDR3 protein: CSVEGPGTIQYF; CDR3 DNA: TGCAGCGTGGAGGGGCCGGGGACCATTCAGTACTTC
clone size: .; D gene: .; J gene: TRBJ2-7; V gene: TRBV29-1; CDR3 protein: CSVGVGYEQYF; CDR3 DNA: TGCAGCGTCGGGGTAGGGTACGAGCAGTACTTC
clone size: .; D gene: TRBD1; J gene: TRBJ2-1; V gene: TRBV19; CDR3 protein: CASSMGQGALINEQFF; CDR3 DNA: TGTGCCAGTAGTATGGGACAGGGGGCCTTAATCAATGAGCAGTTCTTC
clone size: .; D gene: .; J gene: TRBJ1-5; V gene: TRBV11-1; CDR3 protein: CASSIGTDSNQPQHF; CDR3 DNA: TGTGCCAGCAGCATCGGGACGGATAGCAATCAGCCCCAGCATTTT
clone size: .; D gene: TRBD1; J gene: TRBJ2-2; V gene: TRBV6-4; CDR3 protein: CASSKWTGATGELFF; CDR3 DNA: TGTGCCAGCAGTAAATGGACAGGGGCCACCGGGGAGCTGTTTTTT
clone size: once; D gene: TRBD2; J gene: TRBJ2-2; V gene: TRBV6-5; CDR3 protein: CASSSWGEGTGELFF; CDR3 DNA: TGTGCCAGCAGTTCGTGGGGGGAGGGCACCGGGGAGCTGTTTTTT
clone size: .; D gene: TRBD1; J gene: TRBJ2-2; V gene: TRBV7-7; CDR3 protein: CASSRDRVDGELFF; CDR3 DNA: TGTGCTAGCAGCCGGGACAGGGTCGACGGGGAGCTGTTTTTT
clone size: .; D gene: .; J gene: TRBJ1-4; V gene: TRBV27; CDR3 protein: CASRESGPGEKLFF; CDR3 DNA: TGTGCCAGCCGCGAGAGCGGCCCAGGGGAAAAACTGTTTTTT
clone size: .; D gene: .; J gene: TRBJ1-5; V gene: TRBV15; CDR3 protein: CATSRAPNQPQHF; CDR3 DNA: TGTGCCACCAGCAGGGCCCCAAATCAGCCCCAGCATTTT
clone size: .; D gene: TRBD1; J gene: TRBJ2-1; V gene: TRBV6-6; CDR3 protein: CASRGTGWDEQFF; CDR3 DNA: TGTGCCAGCAGAGGGACAGGTTGGGATGAGCAGTTCTTC
clone size: once; D gene: .; J gene: TRBJ2-1; V gene: TRBV18; CDR3 protein: CASSPRQYNEQFF; CDR3 DNA: TGTGCCAGCTCACCAAGACAGTACAATGAGCAGTTCTTC
clone size: .; D gene: .; J gene: TRBJ1-1; V gene: TRBV5-1; CDR3 protein: CASSLGDRGQAFF; CDR3 DNA: TGCGCCAGCAGCTTGGGTGACCGGGGGCAAGCTTTCTTT
clone size: .; D gene: TRBD1; J gene: TRBJ2-7; V gene: TRBV15; CDR3 protein: CATSINNRGREQYF; CDR3 DNA: TGTGCCACCAGCATTAACAACAGGGGACGCGAGCAGTACTTC
clone size: .; D gene: .; J gene: TRBJ2-3; V gene: TRBV6-4; CDR3 protein: CASSDEAWTDTQYF; CDR3 DNA: TGTGCCAGCAGTGACGAGGCTTGGACAGATACGCAGTATTTT
clone size: .; D gene: TRBD1; J gene: TRBJ2-7; V gene: TRBV11-1; CDR3 protein: CASSMGQGTYEQYF; CDR3 DNA: TGTGCCAGCAGCATGGGACAGGGGACCTACGAGCAGTACTTC
clone size: .; D gene: .; J gene: TRBJ2-1; V gene: TRBV7-2; CDR3 protein: CASSLVWESQQFF; CDR3 DNA: TGTGCCAGCAGCTTAGTCTGGGAGAGCCAGCAGTTCTTC
clone size: .; D gene: .; J gene: TRBJ2-3; V gene: TRBV9; CDR3 protein: CASSVGRSLRSTDTQYF; CDR3 DNA: TGTGCCAGCAGCGTTGGTCGGAGCCTCCGTAGCACAGATACGCAGTATTTT
clone size: once; D gene: TRBD2; J gene: TRBJ2-1; V gene: TRBV7-7; CDR3 protein: CASSRTSWSNEQFF; CDR3 DNA: TGTGCTAGCAGCCGGACTAGCTGGTCGAATGAGCAGTTCTTC
clone size: .; D gene: .; J gene: TRBJ2-7; V gene: TRBV4-1; CDR3 protein: CASSQDFSHTPNYEQYF; CDR3 DNA: TGCGCCAGCAGCCAAGATTTCAGTCATACCCCCAACTACGAGCAGTACTTC
clone size: .; D gene: TRBD2; J gene: TRBJ2-7; V gene: TRBV7-2; CDR3 protein: CASSPGLALAYEQYF; CDR3 DNA: TGTGCCAGCAGCCCGGGACTAGCGTTAGCCTACGAGCAGTACTTC
clone size: .; D gene: TRBD2; J gene: TRBJ2-5; V gene: TRBV9; CDR3 protein: CASSVLAVPGETQYF; CDR3 DNA: TGTGCCAGCAGCGTCCTAGCGGTTCCGGGAGAGACCCAGTACTTC
clone size: .; D gene: .; J gene: TRBJ2-4; V gene: TRBV6-5; CDR3 protein: CASSYSRDLKNIQYF; CDR3 DNA: TGTGCCAGCAGTTACTCCAGGGATCTTAAAAACATTCAGTACTTC
clone size: .; D gene: TRBD1; J gene: TRBJ2-7; V gene: TRBV6-5; CDR3 protein: CASSSLGTGRYEQYF; CDR3 DNA: TGTGCCAGCAGTTCCCTCGGGACAGGGAGGTACGAGCAGTACTTC
clone size: .; D gene: .; J gene: TRBJ1-2; V gene: TRBV10-3; CDR3 protein: CAIMGGGLDGYTF; CDR3 DNA: TGTGCCATCATGGGGGGCGGCCTAGATGGCTACACCTTC
clone size: .; D gene: TRBD2; J gene: TRBJ2-7; V gene: TRBV7-2; CDR3 protein: CASSSLGLAGRPYEQYF; CDR3 DNA: TGTGCCAGCAGCTCCCTTGGACTAGCGGGGCGCCCCTACGAGCAGTACTTC
clone size: .; D gene: .; J gene: TRBJ2-2; V gene: TRBV5-5; CDR3 protein: CASSLTANTGELFF; CDR3 DNA: TGTGCCAGCAGCTTGACAGCGAACACCGGGGAGCTGTTTTTT
clone size: .; D gene: .; J gene: TRBJ1-1; V gene: TRBV4-1; CDR3 protein: CASSPRTTGNTEAFF; CDR3 DNA: TGCGCCAGCAGCCCGCGGACGACTGGGAACACTGAAGCTTTCTTT
clone size: .; D gene: .; J gene: TRBJ2-1; V gene: TRBV7-6; CDR3 protein: CASSLGGGLYNEQFF; CDR3 DNA: TGTGCCAGCAGCTTAGGAGGAGGACTATACAATGAGCAGTTCTTC
clone size: .; D gene: .; J gene: TRBJ1-5; V gene: TRBV18; CDR3 protein: CASNDGNQPQHF; CDR3 DNA: TGTGCCAGCAACGACGGGAATCAGCCCCAGCATTTT